Below, 9 T cell receptor beta chains from the same sample are listed, as sequenced in a study of blood T cell repertoires in COVID-19 (dated by TCRdb to 2020 to 2021). The library was obtained by the immunoSEQ multiplex PCR assay. TCRdb took over this immuneACCESS table, retaining in-frame rearrangements with V and J assigned. Such tables are incomplete; in checked studies, under half of the missing clones stem from an unresolved V gene, and the remainder is unexplained. Counted in this sample were about half a million clones; approximately 85% of them appeared once. The ten largest clonotypes hold 3.2% of the sample. The sample comprised peripheral blood. The receptors were gathered from a human donor in a cohort sampled during active COVID-19.

The rearrangement uses TRBV6-5 and TRBJ2-7, with TRBD1 identical over 10 bases. V was pared by 2 bases and J by 3 bases, with 4 bases of the junction left unmatched. Germline V gene lookup returns CDR1 MNHEY and CDR2 SVGAGI. The CDR3 has 15 residues. The CDR3 DNA reads TGTGCCAGCAGTTACGGGGACAGGGGACTCTACGAGCAGTACTTC. This gives the protein CASSYGDRGLYEQYF.

This sequence joins TRBV30 and TRBJ1-2; D gene uncertain. Germline V CDR1 and CDR2: GTSNPN, SVGIG (reference sequence). The V end was cut by 0 bases, the J end by 6 bases, with 5 bases between. This CDR3 is 11 amino acids long. CDR3 amino acids: CAWSVLDGYTF. The CDR3 DNA reads TGTGCCTGGAGTGTACTAGATGGCTACACCTTC. Complete variable domain (other parts from reference TRBV30 and TRBJ1-2): SQTIHQWPATLVQPVGSPLSLECTVEGTSNPNLYWYRQAAGRGLQLLFYSVGIGQISSEVPQNLSASRPQDRQFILSSKKLLLSDSGFYLCAWSVLDGYTFGSGTRLTVV.

The chain joins TRBV6-5 to TRBJ1-6; D unclear. There are 12 residues in the CDR3. V lost 3 bases to trimming and J lost 9 bases, with 6 bases between them. Germline V CDR1 and CDR2: MNHEY, SVGAGI. This CDR3 reads CASSYGSSPLHF. CDR3 bases: TGTGCCAGCAGTTATGGTAGTTCACCCCTCCACTTT.

In nucleotides, the CDR3 is TGCGCCAGCAGCCAAGGGGGACAGTTGAACACTGAAGCTTTCTTT. Its protein is CASSQGGQLNTEAFF. This chain joins TRBV4-1 and TRBJ1-1, with 7 bases matching TRBD1. The CDR3 is 15 amino acids. V lost 1 base to trimming and J lost 0 bases; unmatched junction nucleotides: 2. Germline V gene sequence: CDR1 MGHRA, CDR2 YSYEKL.

V gene TRBV28 combines with J gene TRBJ2-7, with a tentative D call TRBD1 (5 bases). Germline CDR1 MDHEN, CDR2 SYDVKM. V lost 3 bases and J 1 base, leaving 10 bases between the germline ends. CDR3 length: 14 amino acids. CDR3 protein: CASSFVRVSYEQYF. As DNA, the CDR3 is TGTGCCAGCAGTTTCGTCAGGGTTTCCTACGAGCAGTACTTC. The full variable domain, completed using reference TRBV28 and TRBJ2-7, is DVKVTQSSRYLVKRTGEKVFLECVQDMDHENMFWYRQDPGLGLRLIYFSYDVKMKEKGDIPEGYSVSREKKERFSLILESASTNQTSMYLCASSFVRVSYEQYFGPGTRLTVT.

The chain carries TRBV20-1 and TRBJ2-4, with a possible D match to TRBD1 (6 bases). This CDR3 is 15 amino acids long. Per the germline V gene, CDR1 is DFQATT and CDR2 is SNEGSKA (reference sequence). Trimming pared 3 bases from V and 0 bases from J, leaving 12 bases between. The CDR3 spells CSASKDSIAKNIQYF. CDR3 bases: TGCAGTGCTAGTAAGGACAGCATAGCCAAAAACATTCAGTACTTC.

The gene calls are TRBV5-4 and TRBJ2-7; D is unclear. Germline V gives CDR1 SGHNT, CDR2 YYREEE (reference sequence). The CDR3 totals 13 residues. V was clipped by 3 bases and J by 6 bases, with 13 bases between them. In DNA, the CDR3 is TGTGCCAGCAGCTCTTCTCTTAGAGCCGAGCAGTACTTC. Translated: CASSSSLRAEQYF.

This clone was seen just once. The chain carries TRBV5-1 and TRBJ2-3; 9 positions agree with TRBD1. The CDR3 contains 16 residues. Losses at the gene ends were 3 bases for V and 0 bases for J; bases not matched to a gene: 5. Germline V gives CDR1 SGHRS, CDR2 YFSETQ. The CDR3 DNA sequence: TGCGCCAGCAGCTGGGACAGGGTGCCTAGCACAGATACGCAGTATTTT. It yields the protein CASSWDRVPSTDTQYF.

The genes are TRBV28 and TRBJ1-2; TRBD1 might be the D (5 bases). The CDR3 has 15 residues. The V gene lost 10 bases and the J gene lost 5 bases, with 23 bases spanning the gap. Germline V gene sequence: CDR1 MDHEN, CDR2 SYDVKM. CDR3 region: CATFSRHGGRYGYTF. CDR3 nucleotides: TGTGCCACCTTTTCCCGCCACGGGGGTCGGTATGGCTACACCTTC.